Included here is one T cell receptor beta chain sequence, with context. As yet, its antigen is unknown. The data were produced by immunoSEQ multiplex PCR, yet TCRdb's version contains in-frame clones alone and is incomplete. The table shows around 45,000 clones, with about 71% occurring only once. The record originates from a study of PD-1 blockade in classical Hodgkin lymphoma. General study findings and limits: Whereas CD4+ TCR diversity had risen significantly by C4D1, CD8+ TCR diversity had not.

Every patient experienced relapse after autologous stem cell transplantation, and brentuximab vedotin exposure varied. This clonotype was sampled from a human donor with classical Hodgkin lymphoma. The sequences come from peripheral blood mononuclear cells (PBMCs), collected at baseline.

CDR3 amino acids: CASSYGGYTF. CDR3 sequence (DNA): TGTGCCAGCAGTTATGGTGGCTACACCTTC. The chain uses TRBV6-1 and TRBJ1-2; D gene unclear. V lost 5 bases to trimming and J lost 7 bases, with 5 bases between them. This CDR3 has 10 residues. Germline assignment: CDR1 MNHNS and CDR2 SASEGT.